The present TCR beta chain was sequenced within a study of a mutant IDH1 vaccine in newly diagnosed glioma. For the study at large: Vaccination was launched 4-6 weeks after radiotherapy alone, or with temozolomide cycles. Receipt of radiotherapy, temozolomide, or both preceded the study, and most received both.

This CDR3 comprises 16 residues. Trimming cost V 3 bases and J 4 bases, with 14 bases left between them. Germline V lookup: CDR1 SGHRS, CDR2 YFSETQ. Sequenced by immunoSEQ multiplex PCR; TCRdb stores in-frame clones only, minus some. The sample consists of under 65,000 clones, 75% to 90% of them appearing once. Time point: week 11, during vaccination. What each vaccine dose contained was 300 ug of mutant IDH1 20-mer peptide, accompanied by topical imiquimod. The table lists this clone with a count of one. Its specificity is not known. Sequences were derived from PBMCs, sampled from a glioma patient whose treatment included an IDH1 peptide vaccine. The chain carries TRBV5-1 and TRBJ1-6; D might be TRBD1 (5 bases). The origin of this receptor is a man aged 50 to 60 with glioma. The CDR3 is CASSSSPDRYNSPLHF. In nucleotides, the CDR3 is TGCGCCAGCAGCTCCTCACCTGACAGATATAATTCACCCCTCCACTTT.